This T cell receptor beta chain was captured in a study of blood T cell repertoires in COVID-19. The assay was immunoSEQ multiplex PCR, and TCRdb's table has in-frame clones only and misses some. This sample has 120,000 to 150,000 clones, with over 80% found just once. This CDR3 contains 15 residues. The germline V gene has CDR1 DFQATT and CDR2 SNEGSKA (reference sequence). Trimming took off 3 bases at V and 2 bases at J, with 16 bases between the two ends. The chain is built from TRBV20-1 and TRBJ2-5; weak D call: TRBD2 (6 bases). This receptor was identified in a human donor in a cohort sampled during active COVID-19. Source material: peripheral blood. CDR3 in DNA: TGCAGTGCTAGTCCGGGGGTAGGATTACAAGAGACCCAGTACTTC. It codes for CSASPGVGLQETQYF.